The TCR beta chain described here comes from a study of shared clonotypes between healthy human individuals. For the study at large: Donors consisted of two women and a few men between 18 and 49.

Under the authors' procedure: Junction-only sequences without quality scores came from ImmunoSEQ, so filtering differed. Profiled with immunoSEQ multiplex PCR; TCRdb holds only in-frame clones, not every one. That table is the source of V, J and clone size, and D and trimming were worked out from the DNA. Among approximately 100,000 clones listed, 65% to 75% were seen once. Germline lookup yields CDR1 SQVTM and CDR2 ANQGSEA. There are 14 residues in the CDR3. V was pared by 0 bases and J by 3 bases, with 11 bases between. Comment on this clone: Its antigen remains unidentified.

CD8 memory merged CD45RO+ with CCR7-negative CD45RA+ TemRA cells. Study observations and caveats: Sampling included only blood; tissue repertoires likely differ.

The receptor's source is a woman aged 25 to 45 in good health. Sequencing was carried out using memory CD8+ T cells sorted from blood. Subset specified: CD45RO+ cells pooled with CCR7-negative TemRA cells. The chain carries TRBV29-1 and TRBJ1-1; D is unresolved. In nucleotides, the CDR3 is TGCAGCGTTGAAGATCTTAGCCGCCACACTGAAGCTTTCTTT. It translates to CSVEDLSRHTEAFF.